The rows below give T cell receptor beta chains drawn from one sample of a study of post-analysis software for immune sequencing data. TCRdb analysed the PCR reads with MiXCR anew, one entry per CDR3 protein. The sample shows roughly 800,000 distinct CDR3 sequences, roughly half of them seen only once. Material: blood. The receptor set was obtained from a girl aged 5-17 years with multiple sclerosis. Both conserved end residues are part of each CDR3. The D gene is left open where the match is weak. Rows give clone size only sometimes, using once, few, many, or a class for an expanded clone.

>-|TRBV6-1|TRBJ2-7|-
CASAPGPYEQYF
TGTGCCAGCGCTCCTGGACCCTACGAGCAGTACTTC
>-|TRBV21-1|TRBJ2-7|-
CASSSSGPGDTIYEQYF
TGTGCCAGCAGCTCTTCGGGGCCCGGGGACACCATCTACGAGCAGTACTTC
>TRBD2|TRBV12-3/TRBV12-4|TRBJ2-5|-
CASSPRLGLAGDQETQYF
TGTGCCAGCAGTCCCCGCCTGGGGCTAGCGGGGGACCAAGAGACCCAGTACTTC
>-|TRBV20-1|TRBJ2-7|-
CSARSQGYEQYF
TGCAGTGCTAGATCTCAGGGTTACGAGCAGTACTTC
>TRBD1|TRBV28|TRBJ2-5|-
CASGARTGVMAQYF
TGTGCCAGCGGAGCGCGAACAGGGGTTATGGCCCAGTACTTC
>-|TRBV7-8|TRBJ2-1|-
CASSLDWGTGPYNEQFF
TGTGCCAGCAGCTTGGACTGGGGAACGGGGCCTTACAATGAGCAGTTCTTC
>-|TRBV29-1|TRBJ2-5|few
CSVDLRAGETQYF
TGCAGCGTTGATTTAAGGGCGGGAGAGACCCAGTACTTC
>-|TRBV6-5|TRBJ1-2|-
CASSYGVGLAGYTF
TGTGCCAGCAGTTACGGTGTCGGACTAGCCGGCTACACCTTC
>TRBD2|TRBV9|TRBJ2-1|-
CASGLTAGGPYNEQFF
TGTGCCAGCGGTCTAACAGCGGGAGGGCCCTACAATGAGCAGTTCTTC
>-|TRBV12-3/TRBV12-4|TRBJ2-6|-
CASSPRTEGASGANVLTF
TGTGCCAGCAGTCCGAGGACGGAGGGAGCCTCTGGGGCCAACGTCCTGACTTTC
>-|TRBV2|TRBJ2-5|-
CASSEALTGRKETQYF
TGTGCCAGCAGTGAAGCGCTTACAGGACGAAAAGAGACCCAGTACTTC
>TRBD2|TRBV5-1|TRBJ2-3|-
CASSDLGGLGRTDTQYF
TGCGCCAGCAGCGACCTGGGGGGACTAGGTCGCACAGATACGCAGTATTTT
>-|TRBV11-1|TRBJ2-3|few
CASSADGSTDTQYF
TGTGCCAGCAGCGCGGACGGTAGCACAGATACGCAGTATTTT
>-|TRBV7-2|TRBJ1-2|-
CASSSSSFYGYTF
TGTGCCAGCAGCTCCTCCTCCTTCTATGGCTACACCTTC
>TRBD1|TRBV6-6|TRBJ2-5|-
CASSYSDRTRETQYF
TGTGCCAGCAGTTACTCGGACAGGACCCGTGAGACCCAGTACTTC
>-|TRBV11-2|TRBJ1-3|-
CASSFTSRSGNTIYF
TGTGCCAGCAGCTTTACTAGCCGTTCTGGAAACACCATATATTTT
>-|TRBV29-1|TRBJ1-1|-
CSVERPGRTEAFF
TGCAGCGTTGAACGTCCCGGGAGGACTGAAGCTTTCTTT
>-|TRBV25-1|TRBJ1-2|few
CASSETSTNYGYTF
TGTGCCAGCAGTGAGACATCGACTAACTATGGCTACACCTTC
>-|TRBV7-6|TRBJ2-5|-
CASSLEPKYQETQYF
TGTGCCAGCAGCTTAGAACCAAAGTACCAAGAGACCCAGTACTTC
>-|TRBV11-2|TRBJ2-7|-
CASSRETGNYEQYF
TGTGCCAGCAGCCGTGAAACAGGGAACTACGAGCAGTACTTC
>TRBD1|TRBV10-3|TRBJ2-7|few
CAIRRGQGYEQYF
TGTGCCATCAGGAGGGGACAGGGCTACGAGCAGTACTTC
>TRBD2|TRBV5-5|TRBJ2-5|-
CASSFGLAATETQYF
TGTGCCAGCAGCTTCGGCCTAGCGGCTACAGAGACCCAGTACTTC
>-|TRBV20-1|TRBJ2-1|-
CSARDRTDNEQFF
TGCAGTGCTAGAGATCGGACCGACAATGAGCAGTTCTTC
>TRBD2|TRBV4-1|TRBJ2-5|few
CASSLIGLAGSQETQYF
TGCGCCAGCAGCCTAATTGGGCTAGCGGGGAGCCAAGAGACCCAGTACTTC
>-|TRBV20-1|TRBJ2-5|-
CSATRTTQETQYF
TGCAGTGCTACCCGGACTACACAAGAGACCCAGTACTTC
>-|TRBV6-2/TRBV6-3|TRBJ2-7|few
CASSYSVAPQGRYEQYF
TGTGCCAGCAGTTACTCGGTAGCCCCGCAGGGGCGGTACGAGCAGTACTTC
>-|TRBV29-1|TRBJ2-3|-
CSVEDAGRFGDTQYF
TGCAGCGTTGAAGATGCAGGTAGATTCGGCGATACGCAGTATTTT
>TRBD2|TRBV7-9|TRBJ2-7|once
CASSLAQTSGVPYEQYF
TGTGCCAGCAGCTTAGCCCAGACTAGCGGAGTGCCCTACGAGCAGTACTTC
>TRBD2|TRBV10-3|TRBJ2-7|-
CAISAASGTTAYEQYF
TGTGCCATCAGTGCCGCCTCCGGGACTACCGCCTACGAGCAGTACTTC
>TRBD1|TRBV7-2|TRBJ1-6|-
CASSVNRGLGYNSPLHF
TGTGCCAGCAGCGTCAACAGGGGGCTCGGCTATAATTCACCCCTCCACTTT
>-|TRBV5-1|TRBJ2-1|-
CASSWDQVGNEQFF
TGCGCCAGCAGCTGGGATCAGGTCGGCAATGAGCAGTTCTTC
>-|TRBV6-4|TRBJ2-7|-
CAISGSQTYEQYF
TGTGCCATCTCCGGGAGCCAGACCTACGAGCAGTACTTC
>-|TRBV5-4|TRBJ2-1|-
CASSSGRSRQFF
TGTGCCAGCAGCTCAGGCCGTTCCCGGCAGTTCTTC
>-|TRBV12-3/TRBV12-4|TRBJ2-7|few
CASSLSPGASYEQYF
TGTGCCAGCAGCTTGTCCCCGGGGGCATCCTACGAGCAGTACTTC
>-|TRBV20-1|TRBJ1-1|-
CSARGIMVTSMNTEAFF
TGCAGTGCTAGAGGAATTATGGTAACTTCCATGAACACTGAAGCTTTCTTT
>-|TRBV7-3|TRBJ2-5|-
CASSPGTAKTQYF
TGTGCCAGCAGTCCAGGGACGGCGAAGACCCAGTACTTC
>-|TRBV7-9|TRBJ1-1|-
CASSLDRVDTEAFF
TGTGCCAGCAGCTTAGACAGGGTGGACACTGAAGCTTTCTTT
>-|TRBV3-1|TRBJ1-2|-
CASSQENMAGTYGYTF
TGTGCCAGCAGCCAAGAGAATATGGCAGGGACCTATGGCTACACCTTC
>-|TRBV11-1|TRBJ2-5|-
CASSPRQKQETQYF
TGTGCCAGCAGCCCGAGACAGAAACAAGAGACCCAGTACTTC
>TRBD2|TRBV6-5|TRBJ2-1|few
CASSSGTSPDEQFF
TGTGCCAGCAGCTCCGGGACTAGCCCCGATGAGCAGTTCTTC
>-|TRBV25-1|TRBJ2-7|-
CASSKEGVAYEQYF
TGTGCCAGCAGCAAGGAAGGGGTCGCCTACGAGCAGTACTTC
>TRBD1|TRBV7-8|TRBJ1-2|-
CASSNSILTGQCYGYTF
TGTGCCAGCAGCAACTCCATACTTACGGGACAGTGCTATGGCTACACCTTC
>TRBD2|TRBV12-3/TRBV12-4|TRBJ2-1|-
CASSPHPGLADPYNEQFF
TGTGCCAGCAGCCCCCATCCGGGACTAGCGGACCCCTACAATGAGCAGTTCTTC
>TRBD2|TRBV29-1|TRBJ2-5|-
CSGEAGVETQYF
TGCAGCGGTGAAGCGGGAGTTGAGACCCAGTACTTC
>-|TRBV10-3|TRBJ2-7|-
CAISERGRDTRYEQYF
TGTGCCATCAGTGAGCGAGGTCGGGACACCCGTTACGAGCAGTACTTC
>TRBD2|TRBV20-1|TRBJ2-3|-
CSATLAGGPDTQYF
TGCAGTGCTACACTAGCGGGGGGGCCAGATACGCAGTATTTT
>-|TRBV12-3/TRBV12-4|TRBJ2-3|-
CASSFGMTDTQYF
TGTGCCAGCAGTTTCGGGATGACAGATACGCAGTATTTT
>-|TRBV18|TRBJ2-7|-
CASSPKIEATYEQYF
TGTGCCAGCTCACCAAAAATAGAGGCAACCTACGAGCAGTACTTC
>TRBD2|TRBV5-1|TRBJ2-7|-
CASSSVPGRAGYEQYF
TGCGCCAGCAGCTCCGTTCCCGGGAGGGCGGGCTACGAGCAGTACTTC
>-|TRBV7-2|TRBJ1-2|-
CASSLQGVSYTF
TGTGCCAGCAGCCTACAGGGAGTGAGCTACACCTTC
>-|TRBV29-1|TRBJ2-6|few
CSVEDRGQGSSGANVLTF
TGCAGCGTTGAAGATCGTGGGCAGGGCAGCTCTGGGGCCAACGTCCTGACTTTC